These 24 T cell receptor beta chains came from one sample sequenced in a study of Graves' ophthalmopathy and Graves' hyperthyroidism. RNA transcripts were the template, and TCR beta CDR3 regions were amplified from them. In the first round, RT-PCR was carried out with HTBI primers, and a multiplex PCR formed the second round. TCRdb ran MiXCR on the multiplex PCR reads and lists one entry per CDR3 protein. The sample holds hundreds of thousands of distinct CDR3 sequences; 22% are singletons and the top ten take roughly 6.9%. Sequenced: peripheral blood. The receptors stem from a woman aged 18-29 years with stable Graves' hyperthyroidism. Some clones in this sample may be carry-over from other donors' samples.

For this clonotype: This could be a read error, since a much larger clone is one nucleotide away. In nucleotides, the CDR3 is TGTGTCTCGACGGGACAGGAGAACACTGAAGCTTTCTTT. Translated: CVSTGQENTEAFF. This chain links TRBV6-1 with TRBJ1-1, with 8 bases identical to TRBD1. CDR1 is MNHNS, CDR2 SASEGT, per germline. This CDR3 is built from 13 residues.

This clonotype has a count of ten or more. CDR3 DNA: TGTGCCAGCAGTTTCCTAGACAGGGGAACCGGGGAGCTGTTTTTT. Its protein product is CASSFLDRGTGELFF. The V gene is TRBV27, the J gene TRBJ2-2; TRBD1 aligns across 8 bases. Germline trimming cut 3 bases from V and 5 bases from J; bases unmatched to any gene: 5. Germline V gene sequence: CDR1 MNHEY, CDR2 SMNVEV (reference sequence). The CDR3 covers 15 residues.

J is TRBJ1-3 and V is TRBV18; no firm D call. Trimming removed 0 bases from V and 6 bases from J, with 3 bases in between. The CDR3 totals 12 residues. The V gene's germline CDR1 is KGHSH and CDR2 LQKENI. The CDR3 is CASSPPLNTIYF. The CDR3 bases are TGTGCCAGCTCACCACCATTAAACACCATATATTTT.

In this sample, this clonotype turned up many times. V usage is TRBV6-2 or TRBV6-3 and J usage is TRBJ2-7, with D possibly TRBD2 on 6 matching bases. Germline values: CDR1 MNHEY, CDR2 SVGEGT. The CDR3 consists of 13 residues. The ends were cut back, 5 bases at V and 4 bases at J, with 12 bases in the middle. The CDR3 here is CASSGGPGYEQYF. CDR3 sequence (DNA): TGTGCCAGCAGTGGAGGGCCAGGGTACGAGCAGTACTTC.

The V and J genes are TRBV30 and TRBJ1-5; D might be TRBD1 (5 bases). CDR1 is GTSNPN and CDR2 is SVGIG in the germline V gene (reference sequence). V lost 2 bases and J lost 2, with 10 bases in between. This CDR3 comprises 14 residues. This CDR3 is CAWSPVGGNQPQHF. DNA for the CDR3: TGTGCCTGGAGTCCGGTGGGGGGCAATCAGCCCCAGCATTTT.

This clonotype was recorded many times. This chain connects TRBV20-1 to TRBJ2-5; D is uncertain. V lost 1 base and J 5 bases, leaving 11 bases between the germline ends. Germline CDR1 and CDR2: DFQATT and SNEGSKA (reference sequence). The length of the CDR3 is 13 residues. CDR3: CSARAPGFETQYF. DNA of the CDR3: TGCAGTGCTAGAGCCCCCGGGTTCGAGACCCAGTACTTC.

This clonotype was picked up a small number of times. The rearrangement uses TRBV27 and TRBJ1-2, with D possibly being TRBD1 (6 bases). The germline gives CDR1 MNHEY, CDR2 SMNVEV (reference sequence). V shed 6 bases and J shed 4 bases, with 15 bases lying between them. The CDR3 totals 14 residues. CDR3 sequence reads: CASRRVRGTYGYTF. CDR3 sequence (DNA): TGTGCCAGCAGAAGGGTCAGGGGAACCTATGGCTACACCTTC.

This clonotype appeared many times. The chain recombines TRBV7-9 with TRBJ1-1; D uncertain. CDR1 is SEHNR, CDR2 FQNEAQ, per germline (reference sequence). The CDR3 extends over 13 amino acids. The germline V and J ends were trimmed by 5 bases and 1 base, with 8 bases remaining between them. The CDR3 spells CASSTAPNTEAFF. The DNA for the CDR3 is TGTGCCAGCAGCACCGCCCCGAACACTGAAGCTTTCTTT.

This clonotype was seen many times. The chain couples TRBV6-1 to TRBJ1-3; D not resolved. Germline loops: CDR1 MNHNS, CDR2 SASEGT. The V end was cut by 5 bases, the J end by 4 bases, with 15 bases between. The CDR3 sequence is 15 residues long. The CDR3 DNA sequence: TGTGCCAGCAGTCCTGCAAGAGGGTACGGAAACACCATATATTTT. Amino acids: CASSPARGYGNTIYF.

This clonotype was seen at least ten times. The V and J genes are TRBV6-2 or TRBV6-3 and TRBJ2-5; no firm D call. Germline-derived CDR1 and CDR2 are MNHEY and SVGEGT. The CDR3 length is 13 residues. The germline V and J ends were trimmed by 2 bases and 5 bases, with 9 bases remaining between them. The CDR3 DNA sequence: TGTGCCAGCAGTTACCTTGGTGGGGAGACCCAGTACTTC. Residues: CASSYLGGETQYF.

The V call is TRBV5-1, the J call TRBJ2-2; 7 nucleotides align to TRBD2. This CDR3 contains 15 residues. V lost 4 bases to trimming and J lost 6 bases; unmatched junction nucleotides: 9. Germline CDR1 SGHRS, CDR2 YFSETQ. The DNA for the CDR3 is TGCGCCAGCAGCCCTCTTTTGGCGGGAGCCGGGGAGCTGTTTTTT. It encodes CASSPLLAGAGELFF.

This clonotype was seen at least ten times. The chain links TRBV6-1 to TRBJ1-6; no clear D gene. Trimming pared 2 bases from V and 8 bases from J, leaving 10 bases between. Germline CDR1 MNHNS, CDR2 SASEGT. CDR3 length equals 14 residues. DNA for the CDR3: TGTGCCAGCAGTGAATTCAACAGTTATTCACCCCTCCACTTT. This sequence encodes CASSEFNSYSPLHF.

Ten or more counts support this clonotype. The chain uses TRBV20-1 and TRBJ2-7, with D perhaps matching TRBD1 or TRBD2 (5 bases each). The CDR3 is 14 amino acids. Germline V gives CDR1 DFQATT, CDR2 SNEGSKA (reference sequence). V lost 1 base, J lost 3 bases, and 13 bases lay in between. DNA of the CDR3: TGCAGTGCTAGAGGGGGGATTAATGACTACGAGCAGTACTTC. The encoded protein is CSARGGINDYEQYF.

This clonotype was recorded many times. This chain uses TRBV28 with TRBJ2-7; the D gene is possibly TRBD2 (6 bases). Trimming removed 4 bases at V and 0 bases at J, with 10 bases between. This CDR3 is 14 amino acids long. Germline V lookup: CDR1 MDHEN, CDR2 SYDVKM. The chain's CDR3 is CASSSHGSSYEQYF. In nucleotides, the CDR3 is TGTGCCAGCAGTTCGCACGGGAGCTCCTACGAGCAGTACTTC.

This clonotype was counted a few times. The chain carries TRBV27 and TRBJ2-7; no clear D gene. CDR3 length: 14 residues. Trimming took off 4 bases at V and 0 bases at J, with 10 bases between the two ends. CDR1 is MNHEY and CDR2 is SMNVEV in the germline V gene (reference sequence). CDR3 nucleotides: TGTGCCAGCAGTTCCTCACAGCGCTCCTACGAGCAGTACTTC. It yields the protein CASSSSQRSYEQYF.

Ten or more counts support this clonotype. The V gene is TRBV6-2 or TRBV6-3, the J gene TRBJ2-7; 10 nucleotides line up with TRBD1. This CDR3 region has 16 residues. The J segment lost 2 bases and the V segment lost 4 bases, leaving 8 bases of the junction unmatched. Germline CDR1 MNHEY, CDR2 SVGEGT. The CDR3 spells CASSSRDRGYAYEQYF. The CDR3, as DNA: TGTGCCAGCAGTTCCCGGGACAGGGGATACGCCTACGAGCAGTACTTC.

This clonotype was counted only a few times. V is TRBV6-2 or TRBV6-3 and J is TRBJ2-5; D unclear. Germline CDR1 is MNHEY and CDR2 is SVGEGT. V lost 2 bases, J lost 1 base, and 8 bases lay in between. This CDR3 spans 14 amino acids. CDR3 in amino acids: CASSYDTGQETQYF. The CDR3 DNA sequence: TGTGCCAGCAGTTACGACACGGGCCAAGAGACCCAGTACTTC.

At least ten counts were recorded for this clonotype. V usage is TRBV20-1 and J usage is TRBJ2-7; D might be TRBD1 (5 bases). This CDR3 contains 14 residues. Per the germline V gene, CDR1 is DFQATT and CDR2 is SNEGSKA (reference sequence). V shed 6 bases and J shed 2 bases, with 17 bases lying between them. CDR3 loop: CSANQVDRAYEQYF. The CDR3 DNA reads TGCAGTGCCAACCAGGTCGACAGAGCCTACGAGCAGTACTTC.

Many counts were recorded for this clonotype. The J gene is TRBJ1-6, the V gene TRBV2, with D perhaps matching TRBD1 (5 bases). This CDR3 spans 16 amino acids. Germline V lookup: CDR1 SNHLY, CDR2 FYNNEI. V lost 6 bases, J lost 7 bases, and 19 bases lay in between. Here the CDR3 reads CASRATANLINSPLHF. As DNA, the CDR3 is TGTGCCAGCAGAGCGACAGCGAACCTGATAAATTCACCCCTCCACTTT.

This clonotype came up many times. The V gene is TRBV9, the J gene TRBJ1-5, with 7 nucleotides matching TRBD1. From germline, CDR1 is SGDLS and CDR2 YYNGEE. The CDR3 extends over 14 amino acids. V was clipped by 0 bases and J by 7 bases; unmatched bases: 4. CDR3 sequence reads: CASSVAGGDQPQHF. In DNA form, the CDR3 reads TGTGCCAGCAGCGTAGCAGGGGGTGACCAGCCCCAGCATTTT.

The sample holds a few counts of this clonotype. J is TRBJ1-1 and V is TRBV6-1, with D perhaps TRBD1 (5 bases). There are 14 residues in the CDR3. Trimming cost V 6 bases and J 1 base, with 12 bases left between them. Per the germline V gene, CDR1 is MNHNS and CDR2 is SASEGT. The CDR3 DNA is TGTGCCAGCAGATTGACAGAGTCGAACACTGAAGCTTTCTTT. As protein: CASRLTESNTEAFF.

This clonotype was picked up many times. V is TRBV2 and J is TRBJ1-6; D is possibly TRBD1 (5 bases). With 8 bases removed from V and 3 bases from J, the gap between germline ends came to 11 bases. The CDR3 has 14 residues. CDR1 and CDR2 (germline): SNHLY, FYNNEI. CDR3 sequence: CASGGGGYNSPLHF. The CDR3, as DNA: TGTGCCAGCGGCGGCGGGGGCTATAATTCACCCCTCCACTTT.

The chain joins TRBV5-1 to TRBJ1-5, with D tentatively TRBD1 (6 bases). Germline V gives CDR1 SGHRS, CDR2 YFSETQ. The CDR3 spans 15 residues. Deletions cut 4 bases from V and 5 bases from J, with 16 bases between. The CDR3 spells CASSREAGTHQPQHF. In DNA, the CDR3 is TGCGCCAGCAGCCGGGAAGCCGGGACACATCAGCCCCAGCATTTT.

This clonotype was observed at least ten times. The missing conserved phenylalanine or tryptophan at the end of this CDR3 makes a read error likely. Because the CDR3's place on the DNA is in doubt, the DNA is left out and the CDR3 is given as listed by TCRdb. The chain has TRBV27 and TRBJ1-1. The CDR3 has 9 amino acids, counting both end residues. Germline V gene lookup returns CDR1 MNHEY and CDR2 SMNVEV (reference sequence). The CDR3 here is CASSRSEAV.